Shown below are 20 T cell receptor beta chains from a single sample sequenced in a study of T cells in Graves' hyperthyroidism and ophthalmopathy. RNA transcripts yielded amplified TCR beta CDR3 regions. The HTBI primer set served for first-round RT-PCR of the TCR CDR3. From the multiplex PCR reads, TCRdb called clonotypes with MiXCR, one entry per CDR3 protein. The table includes about 400,000 distinct CDR3 sequences, more than 20% detected once. Specimen: blood. The receptor set was obtained from a man aged 50-60 years with Graves' hyperthyroidism.

This clonotype was detected a few times. The chain employs TRBV20-1 and TRBJ1-5; D is unclear. Per the germline V gene, CDR1 is DFQATT and CDR2 is SNEGSKA (reference sequence). This CDR3 comprises 16 residues. Trimming removed 3 bases at V and 0 bases at J, with 15 bases between. The CDR3 region has the DNA TGCAGTGCTAGTGTAAAGTCCCTAAATAGCAATCAGCCCCAGCATTTT. It codes for CSASVKSLNSNQPQHF.

J is TRBJ1-5 and V is TRBV19; D is perhaps TRBD1 (6 bases). The germline V and J ends were trimmed by 1 base and 14 bases, with 18 bases remaining between them. This CDR3 is 14 amino acids long. Per the germline V gene, CDR1 is LNHDA and CDR2 is SQIVND (reference sequence). The CDR3 bases are TGTGCCAGTAGTATAGGGACCCCGGGACACCCAGAGCATTTT. Amino acid sequence: CASSIGTPGHPEHF.

V gene TRBV18 combines with J gene TRBJ2-5; TRBD1 matches at 9 bases. Germline lookup yields CDR1 KGHSH and CDR2 LQKENI. Germline trimming cut 2 bases from V and 1 base from J; bases unmatched to any gene: 5. The CDR3 spans 16 residues. The CDR3 reads CASSPGTGWSQETQYF. Written as DNA, the CDR3 is TGTGCCAGCTCACCAGGGACAGGGTGGTCCCAAGAGACCCAGTACTTC.

This clonotype was seen more than once but under ten times. The chain uses TRBV5-6 and TRBJ1-2; TRBD1 agrees at 11 bases. Unmatched junction bases numbered 2, after V lost 0 bases and J lost 4 bases. The length of the CDR3 is 15 residues. The germline V gene encodes CDR1 SGHDT and CDR2 YYEEEE. This CDR3 is CASSLVGQGAYGYTF. CDR3 bases: TGTGCCAGCAGCTTGGTCGGACAGGGGGCCTATGGCTACACCTTC.

A remark on this clonotype: One end of the junction varies from germline; a read error may be responsible. The chain employs TRBV9 and TRBJ2-1, with 14 nucleotides matching TRBD2. The CDR3 is 15 residues long. Germline-derived CDR1 and CDR2 are SGDLS and YYNGEE. In DNA form, the CDR3 reads TGTGCCAGCAGCGGGGGACTAGCGGGAGTAAATGATCAGTTCTTC. Protein product: CASSGGLAGVNDQFF.

This clonotype was found many times. The J gene is TRBJ2-7, the V gene TRBV3-1; D may correspond to TRBD1 or TRBD2 (5 bases each). The CDR3 contains 12 residues. Germline V gene data show CDR1 as LGHDT and CDR2 as YNNKEL (reference sequence). V was cut by 5 bases and J by 3 bases, with 8 bases left in between. This CDR3 is CASSGAGYEQYF. CDR3 nucleotide sequence: TGTGCCAGCAGCGGGGCGGGCTACGAGCAGTACTTC.

The chain links TRBV5-1 to TRBJ2-2; possibly TRBD1 for D (6 bases). The germline V gene has CDR1 SGHRS and CDR2 YFSETQ. CDR3 size: 15 residues. V was cut by 0 bases and J by 6 bases, with 12 bases left in between. The CDR3 region has the DNA TGCGCCAGCAGCTTGGAGGGACAATCGGCCGGGGAGCTGTTTTTT. Translation: CASSLEGQSAGELFF.

The rearrangement joins TRBV6-2 or TRBV6-3 to TRBJ2-3, with D maybe TRBD2 (5 bases). With 5 bases removed from V and 6 bases from J, the gap between germline ends came to 12 bases. CDR3 length: 13 residues. The germline V gene has CDR1 MNHEY and CDR2 SVGEGT. CDR3 bases: TGTGCCAGCAGTCACTATAGGGAGGATACGCAGTATTTT. Translated, it gives CASSHYREDTQYF.

This clonotype was seen a few times. This sequence joins TRBV12-3 or TRBV12-4 and TRBJ2-2; no clear D gene. The CDR3 is made up of 16 amino acids. The V end lost 1 base, the J end lost 1 base, and 10 bases lay between the germline ends. This CDR3 is CASSLGSRRNTGELFF. The CDR3 nucleotides read TGTGCCAGCAGTTTAGGCAGCCGGCGGAACACCGGGGAGCTGTTTTTT.

In DNA form, the CDR3 reads TGCAGTGCTTCCCGGGACCGAGTCCCCTACGAGCAGTACTTC. Translated, it gives CSASRDRVPYEQYF. The chain is built from TRBV20-1 and TRBJ2-7, with D possibly being TRBD1 or TRBD2 (5 bases each). The CDR3 loop spans 14 amino acids. V was cut by 5 bases and J by 2 bases, with 16 bases left in between. The germline V gene encodes CDR1 DFQATT and CDR2 SNEGSKA (reference sequence).

This chain joins TRBV12-3 or TRBV12-4 and TRBJ2-3, with D perhaps matching TRBD2 (6 bases). The CDR3 length is 15 residues. V was pared by 6 bases and J by 7 bases, with 20 bases between. CDR3 amino acids: CASSQTSQLVNTQYF. The CDR3, as DNA: TGTGCCAGCAGCCAGACTAGTCAGTTAGTCAATACGCAGTATTTT.

This clonotype was counted a single time. The rearrangement links TRBV18 to TRBJ2-1; 8 bases match TRBD2. The V gene end was trimmed by 4 bases and the J gene end by 5 bases; junction bases not matched to a gene: 10. Germline V gene data show CDR1 as KGHSH and CDR2 as LQKENI. The CDR3 loop spans 16 amino acids. The CDR3 reads CASSLIASGSHNEQFF. The DNA for the CDR3 is TGTGCCAGCTCACTAATCGCTAGCGGGTCCCACAATGAGCAGTTCTTC.

The CDR3 protein is CASSLVGQAQPLEQYF. CDR3 bases: TGTGCCAGCAGTTTAGTTGGACAGGCCCAACCGCTCGAGCAGTACTTC. V usage is TRBV12-3 or TRBV12-4 and J usage is TRBJ2-7, with TRBD1 identical over 7 bases. This CDR3 region has 16 residues. With V trimmed by 1 base and J by 6 bases, 12 bases remained unmatched.

Concerning this clonotype itself: Germline and junction disagree at one end, which may indicate a read error. The chain employs TRBV7-3 and TRBJ2-1; TRBD2 matches 12 bases. CDR1 and CDR2 (germline): SGHTA, FQGTGA. This CDR3 spans 15 amino acids. The CDR3, as DNA: TGCGCCAGCAGCCCGCTGACTAGCGGGAGACATGAGCAGTTCTTC. As protein: CASSPLTSGRHEQFF.

This clonotype was counted ten times or more. The chain is built from TRBV7-8 and TRBJ2-7, with D possibly being TRBD1 (6 bases). Looked up from germline, CDR1 is SGHVS and CDR2 is FQNEAQ. V dropped 5 bases and J dropped 3 bases, with 14 bases sitting between them. This CDR3 is built from 14 residues. The CDR3 here is CASSHRDTNYEQYF. The CDR3 bases are TGTGCCAGCAGCCACCGGGACACAAACTACGAGCAGTACTTC.

This clonotype was picked up many times. The rearrangement joins TRBV2 to TRBJ2-7; D gene unclear. CDR3 length equals 11 residues. Germline loops: CDR1 SNHLY, CDR2 FYNNEI. Trimming left V 8 bases short and J 3 bases short, with 8 bases between. As DNA, the CDR3 is TGTGCCAGCGTATCCGGCTACGAGCAGTACTTC. It specifies CASVSGYEQYF.

This clonotype was found a few times. The chain combines TRBV15 with TRBJ1-4, with TRBD1 identical over 8 bases. Germline V lookup: CDR1 LNHNV, CDR2 YYDKDF (reference sequence). The V segment lost 4 bases and the J segment 0 bases; nucleotides outside the gene matches: 1. The CDR3 consists of 15 residues. The CDR3: CATSKTGATNEKLFF. In DNA form, the CDR3 reads TGTGCCACCAGCAAGACAGGGGCAACTAATGAAAAACTGTTTTTT.

This sequence joins TRBV28 and TRBJ1-2; possible D gene TRBD1, 5 bases. Germline loops: CDR1 MDHEN, CDR2 SYDVKM. Trimming cost V 3 bases and J 8 bases, with 16 bases left between them. This CDR3 has 14 residues. CDR3 residues: CASSFTGTMGGYTF. The CDR3 DNA sequence: TGTGCCAGCAGTTTCACCGGGACCATGGGGGGCTACACCTTC.

In this sample, this clonotype turned up a few times. This chain links TRBV9 with TRBJ2-5; the match to TRBD2 covers 9 bases. Per germline, CDR1 SGDLS and CDR2 YYNGEE. This CDR3 contains 15 residues. Trimming cost V 3 bases and J 4 bases; bases outside gene matches: 7. Here the CDR3 reads CASSEGVAGAETQYF. Here the CDR3 DNA reads TGTGCCAGCAGCGAGGGAGTAGCGGGAGCAGAGACCCAGTACTTC.

This clonotype was observed many times. The chain has TRBV20-1 and TRBJ2-7; TRBD2 matches at 7 bases. Germline values: CDR1 DFQATT, CDR2 SNEGSKA (reference sequence). The CDR3 runs to 15 residues. V shed 3 bases, J shed 0 bases, and the junction held 8 bases outside the gene matches. CDR3: CSASPGGLDSYEQYF. Written as DNA, the CDR3 is TGCAGTGCTAGTCCAGGAGGACTAGACTCCTACGAGCAGTACTTC.